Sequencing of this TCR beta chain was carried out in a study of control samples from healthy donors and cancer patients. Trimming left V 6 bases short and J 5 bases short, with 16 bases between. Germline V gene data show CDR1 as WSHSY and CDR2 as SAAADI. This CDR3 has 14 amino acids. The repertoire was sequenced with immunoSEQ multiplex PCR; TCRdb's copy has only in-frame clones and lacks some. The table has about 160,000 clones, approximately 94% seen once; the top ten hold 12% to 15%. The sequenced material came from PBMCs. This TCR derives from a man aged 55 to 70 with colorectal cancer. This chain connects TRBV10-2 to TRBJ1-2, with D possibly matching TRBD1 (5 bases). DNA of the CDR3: TGCGCCAGCAGCGGGACTCCTGTGGCTTATGGCTACACCTTC. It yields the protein CASSGTPVAYGYTF.